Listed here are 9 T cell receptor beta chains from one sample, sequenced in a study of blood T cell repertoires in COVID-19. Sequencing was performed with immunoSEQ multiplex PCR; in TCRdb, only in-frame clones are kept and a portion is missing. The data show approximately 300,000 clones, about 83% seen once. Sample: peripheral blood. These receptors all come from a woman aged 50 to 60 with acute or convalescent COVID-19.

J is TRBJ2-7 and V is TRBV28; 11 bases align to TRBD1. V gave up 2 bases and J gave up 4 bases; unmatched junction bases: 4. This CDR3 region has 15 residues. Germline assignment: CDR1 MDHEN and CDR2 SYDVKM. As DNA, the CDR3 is TGTGCCAGCAGTTTAGCGGGGACAGGGGGGTACGAGCAGTACTTC. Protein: CASSLAGTGGYEQYF.

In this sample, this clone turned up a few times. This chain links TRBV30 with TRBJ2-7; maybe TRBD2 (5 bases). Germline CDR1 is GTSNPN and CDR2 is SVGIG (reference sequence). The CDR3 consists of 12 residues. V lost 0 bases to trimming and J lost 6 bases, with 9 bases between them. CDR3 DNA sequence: TGTGCCTGGAGTGTACGGGGTCTCGAGCAGTACTTC. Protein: CAWSVRGLEQYF.

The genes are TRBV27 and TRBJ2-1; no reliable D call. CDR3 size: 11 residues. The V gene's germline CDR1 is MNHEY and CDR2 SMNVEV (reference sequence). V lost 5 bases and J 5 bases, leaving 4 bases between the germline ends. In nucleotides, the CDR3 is TGTGCCAGCAGTCAGAACAATGAGCAGTTCTTC. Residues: CASSQNNEQFF.

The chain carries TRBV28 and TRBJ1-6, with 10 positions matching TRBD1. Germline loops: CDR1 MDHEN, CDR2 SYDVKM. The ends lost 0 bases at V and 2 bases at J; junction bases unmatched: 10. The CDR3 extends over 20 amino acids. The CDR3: CASSLWSPGTGVAYNSPLHF. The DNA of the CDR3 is TGTGCCAGCAGTTTATGGTCCCCTGGGACAGGGGTGGCCTATAATTCACCCCTCCACTTT.

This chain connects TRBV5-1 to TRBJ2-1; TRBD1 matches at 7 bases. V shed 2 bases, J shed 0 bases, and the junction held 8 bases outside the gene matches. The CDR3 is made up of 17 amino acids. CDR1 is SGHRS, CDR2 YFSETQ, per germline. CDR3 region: CASSLRGPLSSYNEQFF. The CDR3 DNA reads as TGCGCCAGCAGCTTAAGGGGGCCCCTGAGCTCCTACAATGAGCAGTTCTTC.

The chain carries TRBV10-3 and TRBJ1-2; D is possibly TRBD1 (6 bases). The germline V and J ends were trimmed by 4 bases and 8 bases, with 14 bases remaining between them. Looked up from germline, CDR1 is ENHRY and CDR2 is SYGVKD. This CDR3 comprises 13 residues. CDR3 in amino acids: CAISVDSASGYTF. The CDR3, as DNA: TGTGCCATCAGTGTGGACAGCGCCTCGGGCTACACCTTC.

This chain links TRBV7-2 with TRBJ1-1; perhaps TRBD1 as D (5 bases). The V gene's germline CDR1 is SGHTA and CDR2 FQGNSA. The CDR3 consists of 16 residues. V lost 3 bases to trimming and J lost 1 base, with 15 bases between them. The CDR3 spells CASSFGSAGWNTEAFF. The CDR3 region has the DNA TGTGCCAGCAGCTTCGGGTCGGCAGGGTGGAACACTGAAGCTTTCTTT. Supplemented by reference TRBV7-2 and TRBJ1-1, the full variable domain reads GAGVSQSPSNKVTEKGKDVELRCDPISGHTALYWYRQSLGQGLEFLIYFQGNSAPDKSGLPSDRFSAERTGGSVSTLTIQRTQQEDSAVYLCASSFGSAGWNTEAFFGQGTRLTVV.

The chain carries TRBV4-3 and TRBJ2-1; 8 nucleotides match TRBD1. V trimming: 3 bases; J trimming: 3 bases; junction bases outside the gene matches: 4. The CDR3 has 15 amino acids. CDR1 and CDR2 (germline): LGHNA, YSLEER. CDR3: CASSQQGARYNEQFF. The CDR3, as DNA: TGCGCCAGCAGCCAGCAGGGGGCGCGCTACAATGAGCAGTTCTTC.

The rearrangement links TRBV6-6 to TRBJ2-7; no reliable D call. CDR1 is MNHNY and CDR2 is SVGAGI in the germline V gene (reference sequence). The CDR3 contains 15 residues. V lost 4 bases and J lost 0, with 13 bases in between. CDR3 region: CASSSYRKSSYEQYF. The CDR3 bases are TGTGCCAGCAGTTCCTATCGTAAGAGCTCCTACGAGCAGTACTTC.